The source of this T cell receptor (beta chain) is a study of T-cell reconstitution after alpha-beta-depleted transplantation in children. The authors prepared the TCRbeta library with unique molecular identifiers. TCRdb passed the PCR reads through MiXCR, listing each CDR3 protein once. Counted here are under 750,000 distinct CDR3 sequences, around 23% occurring once; the ten biggest clones make up roughly 14%. Broader study findings: It was newly produced T cells that mostly accounted for T-cell counts and diversity one year after transplant. In some patients, recipient T cells and intrathymic progenitors surviving conditioning explained high day-60 diversity. It was reported that alpha-beta T cells came from several hundred expanded graft clones (about two months after transplant).

The table lists this clonotype with many counts. Antigen: not known. CDR1 is DFQATT, CDR2 SNEGSKA, per germline (reference sequence). The CDR3 spans 13 residues. V shed 2 bases, J shed 2 bases, and the junction held 3 bases outside the gene matches. The material sequenced was PBMCs, mostly from graft donor cells, taken 360 days after TCRalphabeta/CD19-depleted stem cell transplant. This clonotype originated in a boy under two years old who had a stem cell transplant for acute myeloid leukemia, so the T cells may come from the graft donor. The J gene is TRBJ2-7, the V gene TRBV20-1, with 7 bases aligning to TRBD2. The CDR3 is CSARNAGAYEQYF. The CDR3 bases are TGCAGTGCTAGAAACGCGGGGGCCTACGAGCAGTACTTC.